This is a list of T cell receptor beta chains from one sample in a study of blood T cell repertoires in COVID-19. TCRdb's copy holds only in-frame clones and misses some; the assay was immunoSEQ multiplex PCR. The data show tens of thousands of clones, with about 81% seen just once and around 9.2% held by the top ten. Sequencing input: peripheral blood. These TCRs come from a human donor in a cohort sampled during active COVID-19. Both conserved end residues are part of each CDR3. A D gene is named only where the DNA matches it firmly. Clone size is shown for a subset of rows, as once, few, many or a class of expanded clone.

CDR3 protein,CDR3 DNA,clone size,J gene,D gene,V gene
CATPIGSPLHF,TGTGCCACCCCTATTGGTTCACCCCTCCACTTT,once,TRBJ1-6,NA,TRBV24-1
CASTPGTGGQEKLFF,TGTGCCAGCACCCCCGGGACAGGTGGACAAGAAAAACTGTTTTTT,NA,TRBJ1-4,TRBD1,TRBV6-5
CASSGLAAYEQYF,TGTGCCAGCAGCGGACTAGCGGCCTACGAGCAGTACTTC,NA,TRBJ2-7,TRBD2,TRBV7-2
CSASGGLGPSGANVLTF,TGCAGTGCTAGTGGGGGACTAGGCCCCTCTGGGGCCAACGTCCTGACTTTC,once,TRBJ2-6,TRBD2,TRBV20-1
CASSGTGAYEQYF,TGTGCCAGCAGCGGTACAGGGGCCTACGAGCAGTACTTC,NA,TRBJ2-7,TRBD1,TRBV5-4
CASSFAPSEQYEQYF,TGCGCCAGCAGCTTTGCGCCCTCCGAACAGTACGAGCAGTACTTC,NA,TRBJ2-7,NA,TRBV5-1
CASSYGTSGDRTDTQYF,TGTGCCAGCAGTTACGGGACTAGCGGGGACCGCACAGATACGCAGTATTTT,NA,TRBJ2-3,TRBD2,TRBV27
CASSVSRATSGYNEQFF,TGTGCCAGCAGCGTTTCCCGCGCGACTAGCGGTTACAATGAGCAGTTCTTC,once,TRBJ2-1,TRBD2,TRBV9
CAISPQGMYPNTEAFF,TGTGCCATCAGTCCCCAGGGAATGTACCCGAACACTGAAGCTTTCTTT,NA,TRBJ1-1,NA,TRBV10-3
CASSLGTLAENEQFF,TGCGCCAGCAGCTTGGGTACCTTGGCTGAAAATGAGCAGTTCTTC,NA,TRBJ2-1,NA,TRBV5-1
CASSAGIGGYTF,TGTGCCAGCAGCGCAGGGATTGGGGGCTACACCTTC,NA,TRBJ1-2,NA,TRBV6-5
CASTGQTTGELFF,TGTGCCAGTACGGGACAGACCACCGGGGAGCTGTTTTTT,NA,TRBJ2-2,TRBD1,TRBV28
CASSQDRSSLRFF,TGTGCCAGCAGCCAAGATAGAAGCTCCCTAAGGTTCTTC,once,TRBJ2-1,NA,TRBV3-1/TRBV3-2